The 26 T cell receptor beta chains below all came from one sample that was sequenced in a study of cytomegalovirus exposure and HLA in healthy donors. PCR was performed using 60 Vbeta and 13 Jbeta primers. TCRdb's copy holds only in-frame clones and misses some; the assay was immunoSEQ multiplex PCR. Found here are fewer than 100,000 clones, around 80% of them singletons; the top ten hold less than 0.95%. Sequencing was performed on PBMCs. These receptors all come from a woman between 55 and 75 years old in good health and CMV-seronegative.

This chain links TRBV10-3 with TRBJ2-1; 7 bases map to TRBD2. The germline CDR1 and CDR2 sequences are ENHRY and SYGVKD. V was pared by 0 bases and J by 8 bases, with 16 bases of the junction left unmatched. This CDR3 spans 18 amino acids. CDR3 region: CAISESAVRLAVPDEQFF. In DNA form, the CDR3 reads TGTGCCATCAGTGAGTCGGCCGTAAGGCTAGCGGTCCCCGATGAGCAGTTCTTC.

This chain's CDR3 is CASSVGQGGYGYTF. In DNA form, the CDR3 reads TGTGCCAGCAGCGTCGGACAGGGAGGGTATGGCTACACCTTC. J is TRBJ1-2 and V is TRBV5-6; 8 bases fit TRBD1. CDR1 SGHDT and CDR2 YYEEEE come from the germline V gene. The CDR3 consists of 14 residues. The V gene end was trimmed by 4 bases and the J gene end by 5 bases; junction bases not matched to a gene: 7.

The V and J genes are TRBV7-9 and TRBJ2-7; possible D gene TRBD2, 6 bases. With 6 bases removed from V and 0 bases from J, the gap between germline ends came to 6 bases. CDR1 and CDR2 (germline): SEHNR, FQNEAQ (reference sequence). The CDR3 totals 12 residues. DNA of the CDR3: TGTGCCAGCAGGGGAGGCTCCTACGAGCAGTACTTC. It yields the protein CASRGGSYEQYF.

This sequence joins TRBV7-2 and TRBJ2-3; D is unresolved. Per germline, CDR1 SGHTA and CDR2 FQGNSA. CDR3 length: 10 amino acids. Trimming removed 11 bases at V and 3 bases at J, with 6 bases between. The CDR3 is CASRTDTQYF. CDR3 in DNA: TGTGCCTCGAGGACAGATACGCAGTATTTT.

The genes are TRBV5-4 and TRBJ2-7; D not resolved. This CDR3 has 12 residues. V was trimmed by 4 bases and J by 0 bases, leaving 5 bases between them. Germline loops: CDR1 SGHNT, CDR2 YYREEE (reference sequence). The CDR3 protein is CASSLSSYEQYF. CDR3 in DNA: TGTGCCAGCAGCCTTAGCTCCTACGAGCAGTACTTC.

Here the CDR3 DNA reads TGTGCCAGTTCCCTCAGGGACAGTGGGTATGGCTACACCTTC. Protein: CASSLRDSGYGYTF. The V gene is TRBV19, the J gene TRBJ1-2; 7 positions agree with TRBD1. CDR1 is LNHDA and CDR2 is SQIVND in the germline V gene (reference sequence). CDR3 size: 14 residues. With 8 bases clipped from V and 5 bases from J, the junction kept 11 bases outside the gene matches.

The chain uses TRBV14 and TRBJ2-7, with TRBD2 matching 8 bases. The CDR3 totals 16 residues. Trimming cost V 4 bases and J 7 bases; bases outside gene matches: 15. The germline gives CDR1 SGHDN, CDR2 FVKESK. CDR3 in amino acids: CASSPSYGRGAREQYF. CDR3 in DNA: TGTGCCAGCAGCCCCTCTTACGGGCGGGGGGCGCGAGAGCAGTACTTC. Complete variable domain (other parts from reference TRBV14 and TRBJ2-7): EAGVTQFPSHSVIEKGQTVTLRCDPISGHDNLYWYRRVMGKEIKFLLHFVKESKQDESGMPNNRFLAERTGGTYSTLKVQPAELEDSGVYFCASSPSYGRGAREQYFGPGTRLTVT.

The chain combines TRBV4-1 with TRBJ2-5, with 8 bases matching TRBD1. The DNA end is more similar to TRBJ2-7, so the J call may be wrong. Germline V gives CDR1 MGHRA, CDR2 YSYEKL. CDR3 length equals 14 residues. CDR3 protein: CASSQRTGPYEQYF. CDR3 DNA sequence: TGCGCCAGCAGCCAAAGGACAGGGCCCTACGAGCAGTACTTC.

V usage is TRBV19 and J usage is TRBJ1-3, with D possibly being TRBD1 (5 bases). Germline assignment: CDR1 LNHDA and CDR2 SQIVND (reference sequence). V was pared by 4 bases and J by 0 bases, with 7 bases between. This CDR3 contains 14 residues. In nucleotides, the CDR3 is TGTGCCAGTAGTACAGGACACTCTGGAAACACCATATATTTT. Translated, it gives CASSTGHSGNTIYF.

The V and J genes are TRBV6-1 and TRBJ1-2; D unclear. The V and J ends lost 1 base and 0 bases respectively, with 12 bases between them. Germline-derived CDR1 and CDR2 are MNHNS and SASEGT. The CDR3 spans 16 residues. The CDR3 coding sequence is TGTGCCAGCAGTGAAGGCTACTCGATGACTAACTATGGCTACACCTTC. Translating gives CASSEGYSMTNYGYTF.

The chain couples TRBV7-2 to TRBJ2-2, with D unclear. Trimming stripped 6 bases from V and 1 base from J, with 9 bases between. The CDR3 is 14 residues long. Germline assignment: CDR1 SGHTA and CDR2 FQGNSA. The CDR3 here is CASRFRQNTGELFF. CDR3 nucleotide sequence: TGTGCCAGCAGATTTCGACAGAACACCGGGGAGCTGTTTTTT.

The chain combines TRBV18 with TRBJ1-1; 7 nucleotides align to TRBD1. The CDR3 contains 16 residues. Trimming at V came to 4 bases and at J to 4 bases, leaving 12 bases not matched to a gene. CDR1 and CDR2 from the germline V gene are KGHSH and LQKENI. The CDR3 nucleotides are TGTGCCAGCTCACTCAGACAAACAGGGGAGCGCACTGAAGCTTTCTTT. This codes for CASSLRQTGERTEAFF.

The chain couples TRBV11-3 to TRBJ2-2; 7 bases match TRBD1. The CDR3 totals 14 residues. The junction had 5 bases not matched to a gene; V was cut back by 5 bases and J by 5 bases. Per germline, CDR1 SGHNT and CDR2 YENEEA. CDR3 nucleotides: TGTGCCAGCAGCCGGGACAGTGTGACCGGGGAGCTGTTTTTT. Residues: CASSRDSVTGELFF.

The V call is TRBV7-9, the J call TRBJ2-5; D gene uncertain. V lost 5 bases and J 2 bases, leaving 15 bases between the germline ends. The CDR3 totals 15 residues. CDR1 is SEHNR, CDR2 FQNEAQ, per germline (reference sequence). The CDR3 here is CASSPVAVLQETQYF. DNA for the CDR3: TGTGCCAGCAGCCCCGTGGCTGTGTTACAAGAGACCCAGTACTTC.

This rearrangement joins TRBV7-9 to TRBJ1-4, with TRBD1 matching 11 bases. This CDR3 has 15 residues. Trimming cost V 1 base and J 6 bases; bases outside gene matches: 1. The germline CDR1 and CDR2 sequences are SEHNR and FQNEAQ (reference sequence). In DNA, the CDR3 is TGTGCCAGCAGCTTAGTGGGACAGGGGGATGAAAAACTGTTTTTT. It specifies CASSLVGQGDEKLFF. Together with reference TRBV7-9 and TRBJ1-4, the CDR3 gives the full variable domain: DTGVSQNPRHKITKRGQNVTFRCDPISEHNRLYWYRQTLGQGPEFLTYFQNEAQLEKSRLLSDRFSAERPKGSFSTLEIQRTEQGDSAMYLCASSLVGQGDEKLFFGSGTQLSVL.

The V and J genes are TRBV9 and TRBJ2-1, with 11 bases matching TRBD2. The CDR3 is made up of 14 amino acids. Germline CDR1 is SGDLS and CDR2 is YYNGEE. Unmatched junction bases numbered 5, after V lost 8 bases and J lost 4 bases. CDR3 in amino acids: CASNSGGDYNEQFF. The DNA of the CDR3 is TGTGCCAGTAATAGCGGGGGGGATTACAATGAGCAGTTCTTC.

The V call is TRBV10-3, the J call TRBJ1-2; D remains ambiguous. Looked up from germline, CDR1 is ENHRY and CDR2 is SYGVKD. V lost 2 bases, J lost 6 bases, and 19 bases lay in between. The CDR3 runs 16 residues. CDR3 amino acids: CAISELEVVGIDGYTF. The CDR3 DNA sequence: TGTGCCATCAGTGAGCTGGAGGTCGTAGGGATAGATGGCTACACCTTC.

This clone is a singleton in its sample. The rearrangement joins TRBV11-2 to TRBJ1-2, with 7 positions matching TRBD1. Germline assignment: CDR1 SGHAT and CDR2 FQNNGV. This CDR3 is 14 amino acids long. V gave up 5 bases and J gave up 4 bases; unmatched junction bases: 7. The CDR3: CASSSTGVTYGYTF. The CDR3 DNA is TGTGCCAGCAGCAGTACAGGGGTCACCTATGGCTACACCTTC.

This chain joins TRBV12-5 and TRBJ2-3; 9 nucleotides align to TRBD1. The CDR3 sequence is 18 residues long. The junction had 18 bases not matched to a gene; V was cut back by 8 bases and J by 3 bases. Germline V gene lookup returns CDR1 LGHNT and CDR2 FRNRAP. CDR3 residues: CASIFGTEGTGSTDTQYF. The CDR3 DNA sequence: TGTGCTAGTATCTTTGGTACGGAAGGGACAGGGTCGACAGATACGCAGTATTTT.

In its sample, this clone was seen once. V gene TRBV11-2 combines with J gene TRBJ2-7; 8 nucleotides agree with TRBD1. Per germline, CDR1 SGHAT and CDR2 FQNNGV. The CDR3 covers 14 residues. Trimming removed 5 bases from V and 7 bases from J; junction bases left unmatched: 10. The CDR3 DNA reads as TGTGCCAGCAGCACCACGACAGGGGTCGGGGAGCAGTACTTC. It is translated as CASSTTTGVGEQYF.

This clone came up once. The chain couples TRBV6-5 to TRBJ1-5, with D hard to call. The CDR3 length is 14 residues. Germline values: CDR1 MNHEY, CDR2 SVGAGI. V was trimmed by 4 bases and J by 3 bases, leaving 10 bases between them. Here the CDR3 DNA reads TGTGCCAGCAGTTCCCAGAGGCTCAATCAGCCCCAGCATTTT. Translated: CASSSQRLNQPQHF.

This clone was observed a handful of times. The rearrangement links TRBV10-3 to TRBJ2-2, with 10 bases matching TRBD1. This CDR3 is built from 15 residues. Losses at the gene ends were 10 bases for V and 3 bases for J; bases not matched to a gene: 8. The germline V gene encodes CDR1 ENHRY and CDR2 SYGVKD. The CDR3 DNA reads TGTGCCACCCTCCCGGGACAGGGGTACACCGGGGAGCTGTTTTTT. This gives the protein CATLPGQGYTGELFF.

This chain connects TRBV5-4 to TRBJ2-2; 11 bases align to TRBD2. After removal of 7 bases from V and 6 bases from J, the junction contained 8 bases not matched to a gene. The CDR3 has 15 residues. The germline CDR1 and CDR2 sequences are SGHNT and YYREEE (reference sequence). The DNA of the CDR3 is TGTGCCAGCGGACTAATAGCGGGAGGGTCCGGGGAGCTGTTTTTT. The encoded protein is CASGLIAGGSGELFF.

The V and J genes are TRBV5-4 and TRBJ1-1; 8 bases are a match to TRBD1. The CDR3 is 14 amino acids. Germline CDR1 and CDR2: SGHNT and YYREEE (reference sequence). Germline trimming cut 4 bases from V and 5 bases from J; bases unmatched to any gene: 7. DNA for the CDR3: TGTGCCAGCAGCACCGGACAGGGTACTACTGAAGCTTTCTTT. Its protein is CASSTGQGTTEAFF.

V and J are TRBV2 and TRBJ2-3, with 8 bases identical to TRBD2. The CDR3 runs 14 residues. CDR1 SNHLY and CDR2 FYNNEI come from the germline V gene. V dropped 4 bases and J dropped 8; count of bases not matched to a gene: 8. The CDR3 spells CASSVSGSQVTQYF. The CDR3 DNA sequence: TGTGCCAGCAGTGTAAGCGGGAGTCAAGTTACGCAGTATTTT.

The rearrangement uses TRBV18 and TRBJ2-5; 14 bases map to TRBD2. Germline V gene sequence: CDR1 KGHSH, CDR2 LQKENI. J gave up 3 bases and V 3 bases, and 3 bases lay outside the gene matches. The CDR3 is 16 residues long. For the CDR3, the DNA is TGTGCCAGCTCACCCCCGGGACTAGCGGGGGAAGAGACCCAGTACTTC. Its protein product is CASSPPGLAGEETQYF.